These 25 T cell receptor beta chains were sequenced from one sample in a study of long-term antiretroviral therapy in people with HIV. Survey-level immunoSEQ v3.0 assays were run. Data came from immunoSEQ multiplex PCR; TCRdb stores just in-frame clones and leaves some out. The sample has tens of thousands of clones, 86% seen once. The specimen was unsorted PBMCs, collected 0.1 years before starting antiretroviral therapy. Source of these receptors: a woman aged 45-60 years with HIV.

This rearrangement joins TRBV7-2 to TRBJ2-5, with 10 nucleotides matching TRBD2. With V trimmed by 4 bases and J by 7 bases, 12 bases remained unmatched. This CDR3 region has 16 residues. Germline CDR1 SGHTA, CDR2 FQGNSA. The CDR3 sequence is CASSSLAGGRRGTQYF. The CDR3 DNA reads as TGTGCCAGCAGCTCCTTAGCGGGGGGCCGCCGTGGGACCCAGTACTTC. Combining the CDR3 with reference TRBV7-2 and TRBJ2-5 gives the whole variable domain GAGVSQSPSNKVTEKGKDVELRCDPISGHTALYWYRQSLGQGLEFLIYFQGNSAPDKSGLPSDRFSAERTGGSVSTLTIQRTQQEDSAVYLCASSSLAGGRRGTQYFGPGTRLLVL.

The chain combines TRBV19 with TRBJ2-7; 12 bases align to TRBD1. Losses at the gene ends were 3 bases for V and 6 bases for J; bases not matched to a gene: 9. This CDR3 is 16 amino acids long. Per germline, CDR1 LNHDA and CDR2 SQIVND (reference sequence). In DNA, the CDR3 is TGTGCCAGTAGTATGGGGCCCGGGACAGGGGGCGGCGAGCAGTACTTC. It is translated as CASSMGPGTGGGEQYF.

The chain has TRBV7-8 and TRBJ1-5; the D gene is possibly TRBD1 (6 bases). The germline gives CDR1 SGHVS, CDR2 FQNEAQ. This CDR3 contains 14 residues. V gave up 2 bases and J gave up 5 bases, with 10 bases separating them. The CDR3 sequence is CASSLIAGDQPQHF. CDR3 DNA sequence: TGTGCCAGCAGCTTAATTGCAGGGGATCAGCCCCAGCATTTT.

The V gene is TRBV18, the J gene TRBJ2-1, with D tentatively TRBD1 or TRBD2 (6 bases each). The CDR3 runs 15 residues. Per the germline V gene, CDR1 is KGHSH and CDR2 is LQKENI. The V end lost 1 base, the J end lost 8 bases, and 15 bases lay between the germline ends. CDR3 sequence: CASSPRGGPGDEQFF. CDR3 sequence (DNA): TGTGCCAGCTCACCACGAGGGGGGCCGGGTGATGAGCAGTTCTTC.

The V gene is TRBV7-9, the J gene TRBJ1-4; D remains ambiguous. V was clipped by 5 bases and J by 8 bases, with 15 bases between them. The V gene's germline CDR1 is SEHNR and CDR2 FQNEAQ (reference sequence). This CDR3 comprises 14 residues. The CDR3, as DNA: TGTGCCAGCAGCCACCCACCCGTCGGCGAAAAACTGTTTTTT. It is translated as CASSHPPVGEKLFF.

V gene TRBV2 combines with J gene TRBJ1-6; 7 bases agree with TRBD1. Germline V lookup: CDR1 SNHLY, CDR2 FYNNEI. This CDR3 comprises 13 residues. The V and J ends lost 6 bases and 5 bases, in that order; junction bases with no gene match: 1. The CDR3 DNA reads TGTGCCAGCAGGGGACAGCATAATTCACCCCTCCACTTT. As protein: CASRGQHNSPLHF.

The rearrangement joins TRBV7-9 to TRBJ2-3, with 7 nucleotides matching TRBD2. The V and J ends lost 3 bases and 1 base, in that order; junction bases with no gene match: 10. The CDR3 is 17 amino acids. Germline values: CDR1 SEHNR, CDR2 FQNEAQ (reference sequence). In DNA, the CDR3 is TGTGCCAGCAGCTTCGGTTCCGGGGGGATTCGCACAGATACGCAGTATTTT. This codes for CASSFGSGGIRTDTQYF. The full variable domain, completed using reference TRBV7-9 and TRBJ2-3, is DTGVSQNPRHKITKRGQNVTFRCDPISEHNRLYWYRQTLGQGPEFLTYFQNEAQLEKSRLLSDRFSAERPKGSFSTLEIQRTEQGDSAMYLCASSFGSGGIRTDTQYFGPGTRLTVL.

This clone was seen a single time. The chain has TRBV10-3 and TRBJ1-1; TRBD1 might be the D (6 bases). The germline CDR1 and CDR2 sequences are ENHRY and SYGVKD. V lost 3 bases, J lost 5 bases, and 13 bases lay in between. This CDR3 has 14 amino acids. CDR3 nucleotide sequence: TGTGCCATCAGTGATGTCAGGGGTGGGACTGAAGCTTTCTTT. Protein: CAISDVRGGTEAFF.

The rearrangement joins TRBV10-3 to TRBJ1-1; D uncertain. Trimming left V 3 bases short and J 7 bases short, with 9 bases between. The CDR3 loop spans 12 amino acids. Germline-derived CDR1 and CDR2 are ENHRY and SYGVKD. In DNA form, the CDR3 reads TGTGCCATCAGTGATGCGGATTATGAAGCTTTCTTT. This encodes CAISDADYEAFF.

The chain recombines TRBV7-8 with TRBJ1-2; 7 bases are shared with TRBD1. This CDR3 spans 14 amino acids. CDR1 and CDR2 from the germline V gene are SGHVS and FQNEAQ. V dropped 3 bases and J dropped 2; count of bases not matched to a gene: 3. Here the CDR3 DNA reads TGTGCCAGCAGCTTGCGACAGGGAAACTATGGCTACACCTTC. It is translated as CASSLRQGNYGYTF.

This clone was counted once. The chain combines TRBV7-3 with TRBJ2-3; 8 bases are shared with TRBD1. The CDR3 is 15 residues long. The ends lost 5 bases at V and 2 bases at J; junction bases unmatched: 6. Germline values: CDR1 SGHTA, CDR2 FQGTGA. The chain's CDR3 is CASSPGQGSTDTQYF. Here the CDR3 DNA reads TGTGCCAGCAGCCCCGGACAGGGATCCACAGATACGCAGTATTTT.

CDR3 DNA: TGCAGCGTCCCCGGGACAGGGGACGAAAAACTGTTTTTT. It specifies CSVPGTGDEKLFF. The rearrangement links TRBV29-1 to TRBJ1-4; TRBD1 matches 10 bases. The CDR3 spans 13 residues. The germline CDR1 and CDR2 sequences are SQVTM and ANQGSEA. Unmatched junction bases numbered 6, after V lost 6 bases and J lost 8 bases.

This clone was found once. The chain couples TRBV10-3 to TRBJ1-2; 7 bases map to TRBD1. The CDR3 sequence is 13 residues long. Germline CDR1 reads ENHRY; CDR2 reads SYGVKD. After removal of 6 bases from V and 5 bases from J, the junction contained 6 bases not matched to a gene. The CDR3, as DNA: TGTGCCATCAGCCCCGGACAGGAGTATGGCTACACCTTC. It codes for CAISPGQEYGYTF.

This rearrangement joins TRBV11-3 to TRBJ1-1; 9 bases are a match to TRBD1. The CDR3 length is 15 residues. V trimming: 5 bases; J trimming: 1 base; junction bases outside the gene matches: 5. Per germline, CDR1 SGHNT and CDR2 YENEEA. The CDR3 DNA follows: TGTGCCAGCAGCCCCGGGGGACAGGGGAACACTGAAGCTTTCTTT. Its translation: CASSPGGQGNTEAFF.

The chain carries TRBV7-2 and TRBJ1-1; tentatively, D is TRBD1 (5 bases). V lost 5 bases and J lost 4, with 17 bases in between. The CDR3 loop spans 15 amino acids. The germline CDR1 and CDR2 sequences are SGHTA and FQGNSA. CDR3 coding DNA: TGTGCCAGCAGCCCCCCCGTGGGGGGGGGCACTGAAGCTTTCTTT. The encoded protein is CASSPPVGGGTEAFF.

The rearrangement uses TRBV5-1 and TRBJ1-1; TRBD1 is a possible D gene (6 bases). This CDR3 has 14 amino acids. V gave up 3 bases and J gave up 3 bases, with 12 bases separating them. Germline loops: CDR1 SGHRS, CDR2 YFSETQ. The chain's CDR3 is CASSSRGGYTEAFF. The CDR3, as DNA: TGCGCCAGCAGCTCCAGGGGAGGGTACACTGAAGCTTTCTTT. The full variable domain, completed using reference TRBV5-1 and TRBJ1-1, is KAGVTQTPRYLIKTRGQQVTLSCSPISGHRSVSWYQQTPGQGLQFLFEYFSETQRNKGNFPGRFSGRQFSNSRSEMNVSTLELGDSALYLCASSSRGGYTEAFFGQGTRLTVV.

In DNA, the CDR3 is TGTGCCATCAGTGAGTCGAAGGGGCAAGCAAATCAGCCCCAGCATTTT. It codes for CAISESKGQANQPQHF. This chain uses TRBV10-3 with TRBJ1-5, with TRBD1 as a possible D gene (5 bases). The V end lost 0 bases, the J end lost 4 bases, and 13 bases lay between the germline ends. The CDR3 sequence is 16 residues long. Germline loops: CDR1 ENHRY, CDR2 SYGVKD.

The chain recombines TRBV4-1 with TRBJ2-2; 10 bases agree with TRBD2. Germline trimming cut 4 bases from V and 4 bases from J; bases unmatched to any gene: 9. The CDR3 is 17 residues long. Per the germline V gene, CDR1 is MGHRA and CDR2 is YSYEKL. The CDR3 protein is CASSPISGGPPTGELFF. The CDR3 bases are TGCGCCAGCAGCCCAATTAGCGGGGGGCCCCCCACCGGGGAGCTGTTTTTT.

The chain links TRBV6-1 to TRBJ1-4, with 8 positions matching TRBD1. V shed 4 bases and J 5 bases; nucleotides not matched to a gene: 9. The CDR3 is made up of 16 amino acids. Germline V CDR1 and CDR2: MNHNS, SASEGT. CDR3 sequence (DNA): TGTGCCAGCAGTGTCGTTTCACAGGGGGGGAATGAAAAACTGTTTTTT. It yields the protein CASSVVSQGGNEKLFF.

Only a few counts were recorded for this clone. The V gene is TRBV5-1, the J gene TRBJ1-1; 9 nucleotides match TRBD1. Trimming took 4 bases from V and 4 from J; bases not matched to a gene: 11. The CDR3 length is 16 residues. Germline V gene data show CDR1 as SGHRS and CDR2 as YFSETQ. CDR3 amino acids: CASSRDRADVGTEAFF. As DNA, the CDR3 is TGCGCCAGCAGCCGGGACAGGGCGGATGTGGGCACTGAAGCTTTCTTT.

The rearrangement joins TRBV4-2 to TRBJ2-5; D is perhaps TRBD1 (6 bases). The length of the CDR3 is 15 residues. V lost 4 bases and J 4 bases, leaving 16 bases between the germline ends. Germline assignment: CDR1 LGHNA and CDR2 YNFKEQ. The chain's CDR3 is CASSLGGRGGETQYF. The CDR3, as DNA: TGTGCCAGCAGCCTAGGCGGTCGAGGGGGAGAGACCCAGTACTTC.

The CDR3 is CASSFMQGLHEQYF. CDR3 bases: TGTGCCAGCAGCTTCATGCAGGGGCTCCACGAGCAGTACTTC. This chain joins TRBV5-5 and TRBJ2-7, with a weak D call TRBD1 (6 bases). Germline V gene lookup returns CDR1 SGHKS and CDR2 YYEKEE (reference sequence). The CDR3 totals 14 residues. With 2 bases removed from V and 5 bases from J, the gap between germline ends came to 14 bases.

The rearrangement joins TRBV7-9 to TRBJ2-6, with D possibly TRBD1 on 6 matching bases. CDR1 is SEHNR and CDR2 is FQNEAQ in the germline V gene (reference sequence). The CDR3 contains 18 residues. Trimming took 5 bases from V and 4 from J, leaving 21 bases between them. This chain's CDR3 is CASSPTLQGARGANVLTF. In nucleotides, the CDR3 is TGTGCCAGCAGCCCGACTCTACAGGGAGCTAGGGGGGCCAACGTCCTGACTTTC. The entire variable domain, with the rest obtained from reference TRBV7-9 and TRBJ2-6, is as follows: DTGVSQNPRHKITKRGQNVTFRCDPISEHNRLYWYRQTLGQGPEFLTYFQNEAQLEKSRLLSDRFSAERPKGSFSTLEIQRTEQGDSAMYLCASSPTLQGARGANVLTFGAGSRLTVL.

This chain links TRBV19 with TRBJ1-1, with 7 bases fitting TRBD1. V shed 5 bases, J shed 2 bases, and the junction held 5 bases outside the gene matches. Germline V lookup: CDR1 LNHDA, CDR2 SQIVND (reference sequence). The CDR3 has 14 residues. CDR3 DNA sequence: TGTGCCAGTAGTGACCGGGACAGAAACACTGAAGCTTTCTTT. Translated, it gives CASSDRDRNTEAFF.

CDR3 in amino acids: CAWSVPGGKLFF. The CDR3 DNA follows: TGTGCCTGGAGTGTACCGGGGGGAAAACTGTTTTTT. The rearrangement uses TRBV30 and TRBJ1-4, with TRBD1 as a possible D gene (5 bases). Germline V gene data show CDR1 as GTSNPN and CDR2 as SVGIG (reference sequence). The CDR3 runs to 12 residues. Trimming left V 0 bases short and J 10 bases short, with 9 bases between.